The clone carrying this T cell receptor (beta chain) was detected ten times or more. No antigen is known for it. TCRdb independently ran MiXCR on the 5' RACE reads; one entry per CDR3 protein. Of about 250,000 distinct CDR3 sequences in the sample, under 20% were seen once. This record belongs to a study of CD8 T cells in ankylosing spondylitis. The CDR3 consists of 13 residues. V lost 8 bases, J lost 2 bases, and 5 bases stayed unmatched. The germline CDR1 and CDR2 sequences are MDHEN and SYDVKM. Overall study results and limits: There were earlier reports of some motif variants in reactive arthritis synovial fluid and blood. Reportedly, matched ankylosing spondylitis synovial fluid was significantly enriched for disease-linked clones.

The receptor comes from a male donor with ankylosing spondylitis or in good health (not recorded which). The material sequenced was blood, either unsorted or a sorted T cell fraction (not recorded which). The chain is built from TRBV28 and TRBJ2-7; the match to TRBD2 covers 8 bases. DNA for the CDR3: TGTGCCAGCTCCCAGCGGGAGACCTACGAGCAGTACTTC. This encodes CASSQRETYEQYF.